Shown below are 9 T cell receptor beta chains from a single sample sequenced in a study of graft-versus-host responses after intestinal transplantation. Clones were read by immunoSEQ multiplex PCR, and TCRdb kept only the in-frame ones, dropping some. The table includes more than 20,000 clones, 89% detected once. Sequenced material: PBMCs, taken just over 64 days after intestinal transplantation. These receptors were obtained from a human patient who received an intestinal transplant, so some T cells may come from the graft donor.

The chain recombines TRBV27 with TRBJ1-2; TRBD1 matches 11 bases. V lost 1 base and J lost 2; bases outside the gene matches: 12. Germline V CDR1 and CDR2: MNHEY, SMNVEV (reference sequence). The CDR3 consists of 19 residues. In DNA, the CDR3 is TGTGCCAGCAGTTTATTACCCGGACAGGGGGCTAGATTGAACTATGGCTACACCTTC. This gives the protein CASSLLPGQGARLNYGYTF.

The chain recombines TRBV25-1 with TRBJ1-2; no firm D call. The V end was cut by 1 base, the J end by 8 bases, with 8 bases between. Germline V gives CDR1 MGHDK, CDR2 SYGVNS. The CDR3 extends over 12 amino acids. DNA for the CDR3: TGTGCCAGCAGTGAATTACGCACGGGCTACACCTTC. It encodes CASSELRTGYTF.

This clone was found once. The chain joins TRBV13 to TRBJ1-2, with TRBD1 as a possible D gene (5 bases). The germline V gene encodes CDR1 PRHDT and CDR2 FYEKMQ (reference sequence). V lost 3 bases to trimming and J lost 5 bases, with 10 bases between them. This CDR3 is 13 amino acids long. The CDR3 DNA follows: TGTGCCAGCAGCTTGACAGACCGTTATGGCTACACCTTC. This encodes CASSLTDRYGYTF.

This chain joins TRBV27 and TRBJ2-3; D is possibly TRBD1 or TRBD2 (10 bases each). There are 15 residues in the CDR3. V gave up 7 bases and J gave up 5 bases, with 19 bases separating them. Germline assignment: CDR1 MNHEY and CDR2 SMNVEV (reference sequence). As DNA, the CDR3 is TGTGCCAGCACCCTAGCGGGGGACAGGGGAGATACGCAGTATTTT. The encoded protein is CASTLAGDRGDTQYF.

This clone was detected only a few times. This chain links TRBV4-3 with TRBJ1-2, with 10 positions matching TRBD1. This CDR3 is built from 15 residues. With V trimmed by 1 base and J by 4 bases, 3 bases remained unmatched. Germline lookup yields CDR1 LGHNA and CDR2 YSLEER. The CDR3 reads CASSQGTGGVYGYTF. CDR3 DNA: TGCGCCAGCAGCCAAGGGACAGGGGGTGTCTATGGCTACACCTTC.

This chain links TRBV2 with TRBJ1-1, with a tentative D call TRBD1 (5 bases). CDR3 length: 11 residues. Trimming took 6 bases from V and 8 from J, leaving 10 bases between them. Germline CDR1 SNHLY, CDR2 FYNNEI. CDR3 residues: CASSGTVEAFF. CDR3 bases: TGTGCCAGCAGCGGGACTGTGGAAGCTTTCTTT.

This chain uses TRBV14 with TRBJ2-1, with D unclear. The germline CDR1 and CDR2 sequences are SGHDN and FVKESK. Trimming stripped 1 base from V and 10 bases from J, with 5 bases between. The CDR3 extends over 11 amino acids. The CDR3 DNA reads TGTGCCAGCAGCCAAGTGGGGGAGCAGTTCTTC. This encodes CASSQVGEQFF.

The rearrangement joins TRBV19 to TRBJ2-3; possibly TRBD2 for D (6 bases). There are 13 residues in the CDR3. The ends were cut back, 5 bases at V and 6 bases at J, with 12 bases in the middle. Germline CDR1 reads LNHDA; CDR2 reads SQIVND (reference sequence). The CDR3 spells CASSLLAGDTQYF. CDR3 nucleotide sequence: TGTGCCAGTAGTCTCCTTGCGGGGGATACGCAGTATTTT.

The chain couples TRBV6-5 to TRBJ2-7, with a tentative D call TRBD2 (6 bases). This CDR3 region has 12 residues. CDR1 MNHEY and CDR2 SVGAGI come from the germline V gene. Trimming took 2 bases from V and 7 from J, leaving 9 bases between them. The CDR3 reads CASSYGGGEQYF. The CDR3 DNA reads TGTGCCAGCAGTTACGGGGGAGGTGAGCAGTACTTC.